This T cell receptor beta chain was profiled in a study of T cell responses to AZD1222 COVID-19 vaccine. Study-wide findings and caveats: Donors skewed white British and female; clonal diversity was possibly underestimated. There were repertoire samples only from the period after the peak T cell response. Seropositivity was recorded at baseline in only 6 or 7 AZD1222 recipients.

Sequencing was performed with immunoSEQ multiplex PCR; in TCRdb, only in-frame clones are kept and a portion is missing. Among approximately 130,000 clones listed, roughly 87% were seen once. As for this clone: Its target is unknown.

Deletions cut 0 bases from V and 3 bases from J, with 9 bases between. This CDR3 is built from 14 residues. CDR1 and CDR2 (germline): SGHRS, YFSETQ. This sample comprised peripheral blood, obtained 28 days after the second AZD1222 dose. The clonotype originates from an adult who received the AZD1222 COVID-19 vaccine. J is TRBJ1-2 and V is TRBV5-1; D perhaps matches TRBD1 (5 bases). CDR3 sequence: CASSLAAGHYGYTF. The CDR3 bases are TGCGCCAGCAGCTTGGCCGCAGGGCACTATGGCTACACCTTC.